This is a list of T cell receptor beta chains from one sample in a study of blood T cell repertoires in COVID-19. Some clones are missing from TCRdb's copy, which holds only in-frame ones; the method was immunoSEQ multiplex PCR. The data hold 180,000 or so clones, with around 88% observed a single time. The sample taken for sequencing was peripheral blood. The receptors shown here come from a woman aged 30 to 39 with acute or convalescent COVID-19. Each CDR3 is given with its conserved first and last residue. The D gene is left open where the match is weak. Clone size, where shown, is once, few, many, or a class for clones that have expanded.

V gene	J gene	D gene	clone size	CDR3 protein	CDR3 DNA
TRBV18	TRBJ2-2	-	once	CASSPVSNTGELFF	TGTGCCAGCTCACCTGTCTCCAACACCGGGGAGCTGTTTTTT
TRBV2	TRBJ2-7	TRBD2	-	CASSVRGSYEQYF	TGTGCCAGCAGTGTGCGCGGGAGCTACGAGCAGTACTTC
TRBV2	TRBJ2-1	TRBD2	-	CASTVGTSQNEQFF	TGTGCCAGCACGGTCGGGACTAGTCAAAATGAGCAGTTCTTC
TRBV5-1	TRBJ2-2	TRBD2	-	CASSRGLAGGAGGELFF	TGCGCCAGCAGCCGGGGACTAGCGGGAGGCGCCGGCGGGGAGCTGTTTTTT
TRBV2	TRBJ1-6	TRBD1	-	CASRWAGGRSPLHF	TGTGCCAGCCGATGGGCAGGGGGACGATCACCCCTCCACTTT
TRBV5-6	TRBJ1-6	-	-	CASAGTYNSPLHF	TGTGCCAGCGCCGGGACCTATAATTCACCCCTCCACTTT
TRBV5-1	TRBJ1-2	TRBD1	-	CASRQGQGAVYGYTF	TGCGCCAGCAGACAAGGACAGGGGGCCGTCTATGGCTACACCTTC
TRBV5-6	TRBJ2-7	TRBD2	-	CASTSGRVGGEQYF	TGTGCCAGCACCAGCGGGAGAGTAGGCGGCGAGCAGTACTTC
TRBV6-5	TRBJ1-1	-	-	CASSPTGIYTEAFF	TGTGCCAGCAGTCCGACAGGAATTTACACTGAAGCTTTCTTT
TRBV7-2	TRBJ2-2	-	-	CASRSGGELFF	TGTGCCAGCAGGTCCGGTGGGGAGCTGTTTTTT
TRBV2	TRBJ1-2	-	-	CASLPGHLLGYTF	TGTGCCAGTCTGCCGGGACATCTATTAGGCTACACCTTC
TRBV21-1	TRBJ1-1	-	-	CAGHNTEAFF	TGTGCCGGCCATAACACTGAAGCTTTCTTT
TRBV27	TRBJ2-1	-	-	CATLTGYHEQFF	TGTGCCACCCTAACGGGGTACCATGAGCAGTTCTTC
TRBV27	TRBJ1-1	-	-	CASSLTWNTEAFF	TGTGCCAGCAGTTTGACTTGGAACACTGAAGCTTTCTTT
TRBV5-1	TRBJ2-3	-	-	CASSLSGLRTDTQYF	TGCGCCAGCAGCTTGAGTGGGCTAAGGACAGATACGCAGTATTTT
TRBV28	TRBJ2-5	-	-	CASRNSGIGGETQYF	TGTGCCAGCAGGAATTCGGGAATCGGAGGGGAGACCCAGTACTTC
TRBV14	TRBJ1-3	-	-	CASSQELALTIYF	TGTGCCAGCAGCCAAGAACTAGCACTCACCATATATTTT
TRBV7-2	TRBJ1-1	TRBD1	-	CASSERTGTSTEAFF	TGTGCCAGCAGCGAAAGGACAGGGACCAGCACTGAAGCTTTCTTT
TRBV20-1	TRBJ2-1	-	-	CNAGREQFF	TGCAACGCGGGACGGGAGCAGTTCTTC
TRBV5-6	TRBJ1-2	-	-	CASSPQVRGGYTF	TGTGCCAGCAGTCCACAAGTTAGAGGTGGCTACACCTTC
TRBV28	TRBJ1-6	-	-	CASSLSLQHSPLHF	TGTGCCAGCAGTTTAAGTCTACAGCATTCACCCCTCCACTTT
TRBV3-1/TRBV3-2	TRBJ2-7	-	-	CASSQEGLEQYF	TGTGCCAGCAGCCAAGAGGGACTCGAGCAGTACTTC
TRBV11-3	TRBJ1-3	-	-	CASSQGSGNTIYF	TGTGCCAGCAGCCAGGGCTCTGGAAACACCATATATTTT
TRBV7-9	TRBJ2-7	TRBD2	-	CASSLWPSGNYYEQYF	TGTGCCAGCAGCTTATGGCCTAGCGGGAATTATTACGAGCAGTACTTC
TRBV12-3/TRBV12-4	TRBJ2-2	-	-	CASRAGAGELFF	TGTGCCAGCAGAGCAGGGGCCGGGGAGCTGTTTTTT
TRBV27	TRBJ2-7	TRBD1	-	CASSLGTGSYEQYF	TGTGCCAGCAGTTTAGGGACAGGCTCCTACGAGCAGTACTTC
TRBV2	TRBJ2-3	TRBD2	-	CASTRGVAGGTDTQYF	TGTGCCAGCACCCGTGGGGTGGCGGGAGGGACAGATACGCAGTATTTT
TRBV7-2	TRBJ2-3	-	-	CASSLERTASTDTQYF	TGTGCCAGCAGCTTAGAGCGAACGGCTAGCACAGATACGCAGTATTTT
TRBV9	TRBJ2-2	-	-	CASSVAVGAGELFF	TGTGCCAGCAGCGTAGCTGTAGGGGCCGGGGAGCTGTTTTTT
TRBV15	TRBJ1-1	TRBD1	-	CATSGRTGVAFF	TGTGCCACCAGCGGACGTACAGGGGTGGCTTTCTTT
TRBV20-1	TRBJ1-1	TRBD1	-	CSAPGQPEAFF	TGCAGTGCTCCGGGACAGCCAGAAGCTTTCTTT
TRBV15	TRBJ2-6	-	-	CATSRDLSGANVLTF	TGTGCCACCAGCAGAGACCTCTCTGGGGCCAACGTCCTGACTTTC
TRBV7-9	TRBJ2-3	-	-	CAVVAFSDTQYF	TGTGCAGTCGTAGCTTTCTCAGATACGCAGTATTTT
TRBV5-4	TRBJ2-4	TRBD1	-	CASSFPGQSNIQYF	TGTGCCAGCAGCTTCCCGGGACAGAGTAACATTCAGTACTTC
TRBV7-2	TRBJ2-5	-	-	CASSRGGDKQTQYF	TGTGCCAGCAGCAGGGGGGGGGACAAACAGACCCAGTACTTC
TRBV11-2	TRBJ2-7	-	once	CASSLLGQGYEQYF	TGTGCCAGCAGCTTACTCGGACAAGGTTACGAGCAGTACTTC
TRBV19	TRBJ1-1	-	few	CASSSGGGNTEAFF	TGTGCCAGTAGTTCTGGGGGGGGGAACACTGAAGCTTTCTTT
TRBV7-7	TRBJ2-1	-	once	CASSTSPGNEQFF	TGTGCTAGCAGCACCTCCCCCGGGAATGAGCAGTTCTTC
TRBV9	TRBJ2-5	-	-	CASSVGREETQYF	TGTGCCAGCAGCGTAGGACGGGAAGAGACCCAGTACTTC
TRBV9	TRBJ1-1	-	-	CASSGIGEAFF	TGTGCCAGCAGCGGAATCGGTGAAGCTTTCTTT
TRBV5-1	TRBJ2-3	TRBD2	once	CASSLDVAGATDTQYF	TGCGCCAGCAGCTTGGACGTAGCGGGGGCTACAGATACGCAGTATTTT
TRBV5-5	TRBJ1-5	-	-	CASSFDRTANQPQHF	TGTGCCAGCAGCTTCGACAGAACCGCCAATCAGCCCCAGCATTTT
TRBV5-1	TRBJ2-5	-	-	CASSLAGTQETQYF	TGCGCCAGCAGCTTGGCAGGTACCCAAGAGACCCAGTACTTC
TRBV6-5	TRBJ2-5	TRBD2	once	CASSPGTTSETQYF	TGTGCCAGCAGTCCTGGGACTACAAGTGAGACCCAGTACTTC
TRBV5-1	TRBJ2-2	TRBD2	-	CASSLLGLAGVTTGELFF	TGCGCCAGCAGCTTGCTGGGACTAGCGGGAGTAACCACCGGGGAGCTGTTTTTT
TRBV5-5	TRBJ1-4	-	once	CASSLAGEKLFF	TGTGCCAGCAGCTTGGCAGGGGAAAAACTGTTTTTT
TRBV5-1	TRBJ2-2	TRBD1	-	CASSSKTGTELTNTGELFF	TGCGCCAGCAGCTCTAAAACCGGGACAGAACTCACGAACACCGGGGAGCTGTTTTTT
TRBV5-5	TRBJ2-7	-	-	CASSPGVLSSSYEQYF	TGTGCCAGCAGCCCAGGCGTCCTAAGTAGCTCCTACGAGCAGTACTTC
TRBV6-5	TRBJ2-7	-	-	CASGSPGTSYEQYF	TGTGCCAGCGGCTCCCCCGGGACTTCCTACGAGCAGTACTTC
TRBV18	TRBJ1-1	-	-	CASSPPGAMNTEAFF	TGTGCCAGCTCACCACCGGGGGCCATGAACACTGAAGCTTTCTTT
TRBV5-1	TRBJ2-3	TRBD2	-	CASRESSGGVGTDTQYF	TGCGCCAGCAGGGAGTCCTCGGGGGGAGTAGGGACAGATACGCAGTATTTT
TRBV3-1/TRBV3-2	TRBJ2-7	-	-	CASSQASSYSYEQYF	TGTGCCAGCAGCCAAGCGTCTAGCTATTCCTACGAGCAGTACTTC